The source of this T cell receptor beta chain is a study of preoperative IRX-2 immunotherapy in early breast cancer. Libraries were prepared by immunoSEQ multiplex PCR; TCRdb keeps only in-frame clonotypes and omits some of them. The table shows 39,000 or so clones, with roughly 80% occurring only once. Trimming removed 5 bases from V and 7 bases from J, with 12 bases in between. Looked up from germline, CDR1 is SQVTM and CDR2 is ANQGSEA. This CDR3 comprises 12 residues. Specified treatment: preoperative locoregional IRX-2 cytokine immunotherapy. This clonotype was sampled from a human donor with breast cancer. The chain has TRBV29-1 and TRBJ2-1, with D perhaps matching TRBD2 (6 bases). The specimen comprised tumor tissue, sampled after IRX-2 immunotherapy. CDR3 in DNA: TGCAGCGTTCCTCTGGGAGGTAATGAGCAGTTCTTC. Amino acids: CSVPLGGNEQFF.